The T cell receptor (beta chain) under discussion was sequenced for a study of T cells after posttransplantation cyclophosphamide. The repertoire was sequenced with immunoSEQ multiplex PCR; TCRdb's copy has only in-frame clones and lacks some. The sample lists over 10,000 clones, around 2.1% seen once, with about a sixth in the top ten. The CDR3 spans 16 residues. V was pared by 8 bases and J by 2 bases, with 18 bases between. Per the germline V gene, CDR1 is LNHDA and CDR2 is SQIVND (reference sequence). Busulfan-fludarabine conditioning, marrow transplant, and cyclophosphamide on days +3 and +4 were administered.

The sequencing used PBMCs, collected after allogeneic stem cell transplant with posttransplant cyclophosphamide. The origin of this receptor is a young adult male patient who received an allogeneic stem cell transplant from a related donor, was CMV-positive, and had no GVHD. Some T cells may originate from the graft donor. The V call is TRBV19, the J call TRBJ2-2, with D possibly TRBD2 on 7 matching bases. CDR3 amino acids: CASRRGGALNTGELFF. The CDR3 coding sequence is TGTGCCAGTCGAAGGGGGGGCGCCCTAAACACCGGGGAGCTGTTTTTT. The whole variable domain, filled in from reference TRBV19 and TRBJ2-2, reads DGGITQSPKYLFRKEGQNVTLSCEQNLNHDAMYWYRQDPGQGLRLIYYSQIVNDFQKGDIAEGYSVSREKKESFPLTVTSAQKNPTAFYLCASRRGGALNTGELFFGEGSRLTVL.